The 28 T cell receptor beta chains in this list originate from one sample, sequenced in a study of shared clonotypes between healthy human individuals. CD45RO-negative, CCR7-selected cells formed the naive CD8 fraction, which excluded terminally differentiated effector memory CD45RA+ cells. Data came from immunoSEQ multiplex PCR; TCRdb stores just in-frame clones and leaves some out. The table shows 600,000 or so clones, with 90% to 95% occurring only once. Input material: naive CD8+ T cells sorted from blood. These TCRs come from a woman under 40 in good health.

V and J are TRBV7-9 and TRBJ2-2; 7 bases agree with TRBD1. Germline values: CDR1 SEHNR, CDR2 FQNEAQ (reference sequence). The V gene end was trimmed by 8 bases and the J gene end by 1 base; junction bases not matched to a gene: 4. This CDR3 has 14 amino acids. The CDR3 sequence: CASDWTGNTGELFF. The CDR3 DNA reads TGTGCCAGCGACTGGACAGGGAACACCGGGGAGCTGTTTTTT.

The V gene is TRBV19, the J gene TRBJ1-1; D gene unclear. Germline assignment: CDR1 LNHDA and CDR2 SQIVND (reference sequence). This CDR3 region has 12 residues. Deletions cut 0 bases from V and 11 bases from J, with 10 bases between. CDR3 sequence reads: CASSIDHGYAFF. CDR3 coding DNA: TGTGCCAGTAGTATAGATCACGGGTACGCTTTCTTT.

The rearrangement links TRBV30 to TRBJ2-1; TRBD2 might be the D (6 bases). The CDR3 is 13 amino acids. V dropped 6 bases and J dropped 5 bases, with 14 bases sitting between them. CDR1 GTSNPN and CDR2 SVGIG come from the germline V gene (reference sequence). CDR3 in amino acids: CACCGNGDNEQFF. DNA for the CDR3: TGTGCCTGCTGCGGGAATGGTGACAATGAGCAGTTCTTC.

The V call is TRBV28, the J call TRBJ2-5; 9 bases are shared with TRBD1. The V gene's germline CDR1 is MDHEN and CDR2 SYDVKM. V was clipped by 6 bases and J by 4 bases; unmatched bases: 12. The CDR3 covers 16 residues. The CDR3: CASSPPPGQGRETQYF. The DNA of the CDR3 is TGTGCCAGCAGCCCTCCACCGGGACAGGGCAGAGAGACCCAGTACTTC.

The chain has TRBV6-5 and TRBJ2-6, with D hard to call. The germline V gene encodes CDR1 MNHEY and CDR2 SVGAGI. CDR3 size: 14 residues. V was clipped by 6 bases and J by 0 bases, with 6 bases between them. The chain's CDR3 is CASSPYSGANVLTF. CDR3 in DNA: TGTGCCAGCAGCCCATACTCTGGGGCCAACGTCCTGACTTTC.

The V call is TRBV19, the J call TRBJ2-7, with no clear D. Germline V lookup: CDR1 LNHDA, CDR2 SQIVND (reference sequence). With 3 bases removed from V and 3 bases from J, the gap between germline ends came to 9 bases. This CDR3 comprises 13 residues. The CDR3 DNA reads as TGTGCCAGTAGTATTAACAGACACTACGAGCAGTACTTC. The encoded protein is CASSINRHYEQYF. The full variable domain, rest sourced from reference TRBV19 and TRBJ2-7, is DGGITQSPKYLFRKEGQNVTLSCEQNLNHDAMYWYRQDPGQGLRLIYYSQIVNDFQKGDIAEGYSVSREKKESFPLTVTSAQKNPTAFYLCASSINRHYEQYFGPGTRLTVT.

The chain employs TRBV11-2 and TRBJ2-7, with 8 bases aligning to TRBD2. The CDR3 is 15 residues long. V was clipped by 6 bases and J by 4 bases; unmatched bases: 11. CDR1 is SGHAT, CDR2 FQNNGV, per germline. This chain's CDR3 is CASRQPGRAGYEQYF. CDR3 coding DNA: TGTGCCAGCAGGCAGCCCGGGAGGGCTGGGTACGAGCAGTACTTC.

This sequence joins TRBV7-8 and TRBJ2-2; no firm D call. Trimming took off 6 bases at V and 5 bases at J, with 19 bases between the two ends. This CDR3 has 16 amino acids. CDR1 and CDR2 from the germline V gene are SGHVS and FQNEAQ. Here the CDR3 DNA reads TGTGCCAGCAGTCACCGGGCCCGCAGGTTGACCGGGGAGCTGTTTTTT. Residues: CASSHRARRLTGELFF.

The gene calls are TRBV2 and TRBJ1-5; tentative D call: TRBD1 (5 bases). Between the trimmed V and J ends, which lost 5 bases and 0 bases, there was a span of 11 bases. Germline V CDR1 and CDR2: SNHLY, FYNNEI. This CDR3 is built from 15 residues. The CDR3 sequence is CASSYLQGSNQPQHF. CDR3 nucleotides: TGTGCCAGCAGTTACCTTCAGGGTAGCAATCAGCCCCAGCATTTT.

This rearrangement joins TRBV2 to TRBJ1-1, with D uncertain. Looked up from germline, CDR1 is SNHLY and CDR2 is FYNNEI. Trimming shortened V by 6 bases and J by 6 bases, and 20 bases separated the two germline ends. The CDR3 is 15 amino acids. The CDR3 reads CASRVGPRSVAEAFF. In nucleotides, the CDR3 is TGTGCCAGCAGAGTCGGGCCCCGCTCCGTTGCTGAAGCTTTCTTT.

The genes are TRBV5-1 and TRBJ2-1; tentative D call: TRBD2 (7 bases). The CDR3 length is 16 residues. The germline CDR1 and CDR2 sequences are SGHRS and YFSETQ. V dropped 5 bases and J dropped 2 bases, with 17 bases sitting between them. Here the CDR3 DNA reads TGCGCCAGCAGGGTAGTGGGAGGGGGAACCTACAATGAGCAGTTCTTC. Its protein product is CASRVVGGGTYNEQFF.

The V gene is TRBV19, the J gene TRBJ1-1, with 10 nucleotides matching TRBD1. The CDR3 spans 16 residues. J gave up 6 bases and V 0 bases, and 7 bases lay outside the gene matches. Germline V lookup: CDR1 LNHDA, CDR2 SQIVND (reference sequence). CDR3 sequence (DNA): TGTGCCAGTAGTATAGAAGACAGGGGGCGAGAGGCTGAAGCTTTCTTT. The encoded protein is CASSIEDRGREAEAFF.

To note about this clone: One end of the junction is discordant with germline, which a read error may explain. The rearrangement joins TRBV13 to TRBJ2-7, with D unresolved. Germline-derived CDR1 and CDR2 are PRHDT and FYEKMQ (reference sequence). The CDR3 has 11 residues. CDR3 bases: TGTGCCAGCAGCCTGGGTAGGCAGACCCATTTC. As protein: CASSLGRQTHF.

V and J are TRBV7-2 and TRBJ1-1; D may be TRBD1 (6 bases). Trimming shortened V by 1 base and J by 6 bases, and 21 bases separated the two germline ends. From germline, CDR1 is SGHTA and CDR2 FQGNSA. This CDR3 has 17 residues. CDR3 bases: TGTGCCAGCAGCTTAGGCGTTCCCCTCTTGGGGGCTGCTGAAGCTTTCTTT. It is translated as CASSLGVPLLGAAEAFF. The complete variable domain, with remaining parts taken from reference TRBV7-2 and TRBJ1-1, reads GAGVSQSPSNKVTEKGKDVELRCDPISGHTALYWYRQSLGQGLEFLIYFQGNSAPDKSGLPSDRFSAERTGGSVSTLTIQRTQQEDSAVYLCASSLGVPLLGAAEAFFGQGTRLTVV.

CDR3 sequence reads: CASSAGGLPYNEQFF. The CDR3 region has the DNA TGTGCCAGCAGTGCCGGGGGACTCCCCTACAATGAGCAGTTCTTC. The chain couples TRBV9 to TRBJ2-1; D possibly corresponds to TRBD2 (6 bases). V gave up 5 bases and J gave up 2 bases, with 14 bases separating them. The germline V gene has CDR1 SGDLS and CDR2 YYNGEE. The CDR3 sequence is 15 residues long.

The V call is TRBV7-6, the J call TRBJ2-7; no firm D call. The germline V gene encodes CDR1 SGHVS and CDR2 FNYEAQ. This CDR3 region has 12 residues. Between the trimmed V and J ends, which lost 4 bases and 6 bases, there was a span of 10 bases. DNA of the CDR3: TGTGCCAGCAGCTACGTCCCTTCCGAGCAGTACTTC. It yields the protein CASSYVPSEQYF. The entire variable domain, with the rest obtained from reference TRBV7-6 and TRBJ2-7, is as follows: GAGVSQSPRYKVTKRGQDVALRCDPISGHVSLYWYRQALGQGPEFLTYFNYEAQQDKSGLPNDRFSAERPEGSISTLTIQRTEQRDSAMYRCASSYVPSEQYFGPGTRLTVT.

The CDR3 region is CASSFEMLGRSTNEKLFF. CDR3 nucleotide sequence: TGTGCCAGCAGTTTTGAAATGTTGGGGAGGTCAACTAATGAAAAACTGTTTTTT. The chain is built from TRBV28 and TRBJ1-4; D not certain. V lost 3 bases, J lost 0 bases, and 17 bases lay in between. CDR1 is MDHEN and CDR2 is SYDVKM in the germline V gene. The CDR3 consists of 18 residues.

The chain employs TRBV13 and TRBJ2-7; no definite D call. The CDR3 loop spans 13 amino acids. The ends were cut back, 6 bases at V and 2 bases at J, with 11 bases in the middle. The germline gives CDR1 PRHDT, CDR2 FYEKMQ (reference sequence). The CDR3: CASRAVATYEQYF. The DNA of the CDR3 is TGTGCCAGCAGGGCGGTGGCAACCTACGAGCAGTACTTC.

This sequence joins TRBV15 and TRBJ1-2; D remains unclear. Looked up from germline, CDR1 is LNHNV and CDR2 is YYDKDF (reference sequence). The CDR3 consists of 13 residues. Trimming pared 7 bases from V and 1 base from J, leaving 10 bases between. The CDR3 protein is CATTATDNYGYTF. The CDR3 coding sequence is TGTGCCACCACCGCGACTGATAACTATGGCTACACCTTC. Combining the CDR3 with reference TRBV15 and TRBJ1-2 gives the whole variable domain DAMVIQNPRYQVTQFGKPVTLSCSQTLNHNVMYWYQQKSSQAPKLLFHYYDKDFNNEADTPDNFQSRRPNTSFCFLDIRSPGLGDTAMYLCATTATDNYGYTFGSGTRLTVV.

This chain connects TRBV4-2 to TRBJ2-7, with TRBD1 identical over 12 bases. Per the germline V gene, CDR1 is LGHNA and CDR2 is YNFKEQ. J gave up 5 bases and V 8 bases, and 10 bases lay outside the gene matches. This CDR3 region has 15 residues. CDR3 DNA: TGTGCCAGCCGCGACGAGGGGACAGGGGGCAACGAGCAGTACTTC. Translated: CASRDEGTGGNEQYF.

The chain uses TRBV27 and TRBJ2-1, with TRBD2 as a possible D gene (5 bases). Germline CDR1 and CDR2: MNHEY and SMNVEV (reference sequence). V lost 0 bases and J 7 bases, leaving 16 bases between the germline ends. The CDR3 has 16 amino acids. For the CDR3, the DNA is TGTGCCAGCAGTTTATCTGCGGGTGTTCGAACAAATGAGCAGTTCTTC. The encoded protein is CASSLSAGVRTNEQFF.

The chain employs TRBV19 and TRBJ2-7, with a tentative D call TRBD1 (7 bases). CDR3 length: 14 residues. Germline V gene data show CDR1 as LNHDA and CDR2 as SQIVND (reference sequence). The V and J ends lost 8 bases and 3 bases respectively, with 17 bases between them. The CDR3 region has the DNA TGTGCCAGTGCGGAGGGGACAGCAGACTACGAGCAGTACTTC. Residues: CASAEGTADYEQYF.

V usage is TRBV7-8 and J usage is TRBJ2-7; D gene ambiguous. CDR1 and CDR2 from the germline V gene are SGHVS and FQNEAQ. V dropped 0 bases and J dropped 2 bases, with 17 bases sitting between them. The CDR3 runs to 17 residues. CDR3: CASSLAFVTDEPYEQYF. CDR3 DNA sequence: TGTGCCAGCAGCTTAGCGTTTGTGACGGATGAACCCTACGAGCAGTACTTC.

The genes are TRBV5-6 and TRBJ2-1; possible D gene TRBD2, 6 bases. The V gene lost 4 bases and the J gene lost 6 bases, with 8 bases spanning the gap. This CDR3 spans 12 amino acids. Germline lookup yields CDR1 SGHDT and CDR2 YYEEEE. This chain's CDR3 is CASSPGLNEQFF. The DNA for the CDR3 is TGTGCCAGCAGCCCGGGACTCAATGAGCAGTTCTTC.

J is TRBJ1-1 and V is TRBV7-9; unclear D gene. V shed 0 bases and J shed 3 bases, with 11 bases lying between them. Germline-derived CDR1 and CDR2 are SEHNR and FQNEAQ (reference sequence). The CDR3 has 15 residues. CDR3 bases: TGTGCCAGCAGCTTAGCGCTGGGCAGTCACACTGAAGCTTTCTTT. It translates to CASSLALGSHTEAFF.

This rearrangement joins TRBV28 to TRBJ1-2, with D possibly matching TRBD1 (5 bases). The V end was cut by 5 bases, the J end by 4 bases, with 14 bases between. Germline lookup yields CDR1 MDHEN and CDR2 SYDVKM. This CDR3 contains 14 residues. The DNA of the CDR3 is TGTGCCAGCAGTCATTTCGACAGTTCCTATGGCTACACCTTC. Translated: CASSHFDSSYGYTF.

The sample holds one count of this clone. The rearrangement links TRBV27 to TRBJ2-5, with 11 positions matching TRBD2. The CDR3 totals 15 residues. The trim removed 3 bases at V and 1 base at J, leaving 1 base unmatched. Looked up from germline, CDR1 is MNHEY and CDR2 is SMNVEV (reference sequence). CDR3 protein: CASSFLAGGQETQYF. The CDR3, as DNA: TGTGCCAGCAGTTTCCTAGCGGGAGGCCAAGAGACCCAGTACTTC.

This chain joins TRBV29-1 and TRBJ2-1; D uncertain. From germline, CDR1 is SQVTM and CDR2 ANQGSEA. The CDR3 has 12 residues. V was trimmed by 6 bases and J by 6 bases, leaving 12 bases between them. The CDR3 nucleotides are TGCAGCGTCCAGAACCCCCTCAATGAGCAGTTCTTC. Protein sequence: CSVQNPLNEQFF.